This TCR beta chain was sequenced in a study of response to subunit inactivated influenza vaccine. General observations from the study: Only a handful of new T cells, the authors suggested, are recruited with each seasonal influenza vaccination.

As for this clonotype: Its antigen is not known.

TCRdb re-derived calls from the RT-PCR reads in MiXCR, one entry per CDR3 protein. Among around 850,000 distinct CDR3 sequences listed, approximately 18% were seen once. The sequences come from PBMCs from blood, collected about 5 days after vaccination. The TCR comes from a man aged 50 or older who received an inactivated influenza vaccine.

CDR3 region: CASSSEQGRQETQYF. In DNA form, the CDR3 reads TGTGCCAGCAGCTCGGAACAGGGGAGGCAAGAGACCCAGTACTTC. This chain uses TRBV7-3 with TRBJ2-5; perhaps TRBD1 as D (7 bases). V was cut by 4 bases and J by 2 bases, with 14 bases left in between. Germline V gene data show CDR1 as SGHTA and CDR2 as FQGTGA. The CDR3 length is 15 residues. Full variable domain (missing parts from reference TRBV7-3 and TRBJ2-5): GAGVSQTPSNKVTEKGKYVELRCDPISGHTALYWYRQSLGQGPEFLIYFQGTGAADDSGLPNDRFFAVRPEGSVSTLKIQRTERGDSAVYLCASSSEQGRQETQYFGPGTRLLVL.